The clone carrying this TCR beta chain was recorded a few times. Trimming took off 7 bases at V and 4 bases at J, with 10 bases between the two ends. CDR3 length equals 12 residues. The germline CDR1 and CDR2 sequences are SGHVS and FQNEAQ. The sample originates from a study of T cells after yellow fever vaccination. For the study at large: Those fractions that held only low numbers of cells were prepared using the SMART-Seq v4 Ultra Low Input RNA kit.

For TCR, cDNA came from 5'RACE template switching, which added a universal primer site and UMIs. TCRdb independently ran MiXCR on the 5' RACE reads; one entry per CDR3 protein. Of about 30,000 distinct CDR3 sequences detected, 6.3% appear once; the ten largest clones hold around 25%. The study's findings and limits: Once the booster was given, most primary-vaccination clones reappeared, at approximately 97% for CD4 and more than 85% for CD8. Weaker in magnitude, the secondary response showed a faster peak on day 5 versus 15.

The sample was PBMCs, either bulk or a sorted T-cell subset (CD4+, CD8+, memory, or dextramer-sorted; not recorded which), taken on the day of the yellow fever booster vaccination. The chain is built from TRBV7-8 and TRBJ1-2, with D unclear. This TCR derives from a man aged 25-45 years who received the YFV17D yellow fever vaccine. CDR3 sequence reads: CASTPQAYGYTF. The DNA of the CDR3 is TGTGCCAGCACCCCCCAGGCCTATGGCTACACCTTC.